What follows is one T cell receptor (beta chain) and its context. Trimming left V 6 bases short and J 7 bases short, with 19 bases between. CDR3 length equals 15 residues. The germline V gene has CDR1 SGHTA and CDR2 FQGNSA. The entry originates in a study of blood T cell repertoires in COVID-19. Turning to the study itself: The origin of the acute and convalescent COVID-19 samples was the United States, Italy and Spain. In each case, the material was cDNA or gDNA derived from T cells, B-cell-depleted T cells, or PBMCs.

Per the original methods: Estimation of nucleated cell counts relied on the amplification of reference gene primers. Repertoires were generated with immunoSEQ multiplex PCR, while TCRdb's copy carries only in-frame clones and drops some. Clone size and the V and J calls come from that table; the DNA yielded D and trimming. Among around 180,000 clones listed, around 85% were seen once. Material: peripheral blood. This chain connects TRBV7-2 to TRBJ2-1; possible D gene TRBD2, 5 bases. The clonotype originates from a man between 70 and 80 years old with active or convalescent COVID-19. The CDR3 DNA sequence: TGTGCCAGCAGAGCTGGAGGAGCAAGGTTGAATGAGCAGTTCTTC. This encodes CASRAGGARLNEQFF.